This paragraph covers one T cell receptor (beta chain) sequence. Its antigen is not known. CDR1 is LNHNV and CDR2 is YYDKDF in the germline V gene (reference sequence). Deletions cut 8 bases from V and 5 bases from J, with 13 bases between. The CDR3 consists of 13 residues. The data belong to a study of CD8+CD57+ T cells in acquired aplastic anemia. About the study: Mean yield of DNA from sorted CD4+ and CD8+ cells was around 3 ug.

For sequencing, patients were chosen who had shown expansion of CD8+CD57+ cells by flow cytometry. Template material for TCR beta VDJ and CDR3 profiling consisted of genomic DNA. One entry per CDR3 protein, called by TCRdb with MiXCR from the reads. The sample has approximately 150,000 distinct CDR3 sequences; 47% are singletons. Study-level results: Overlap between patients and controls comprised about 28 CD8+ CDR3 sequences.

The chain joins TRBV15 to TRBJ2-1; D may correspond to TRBD1 or TRBD2 (5 bases each). This TCR was recovered from a human donor with aplastic anemia. Sequencing used sorted CD4+, CD8+, or CD8+CD57+ T cells (not recorded which) from PBMCs. The CDR3 nucleotides are TGTGCCACCGGCAAGGGACGGAACAATGAGCAGTTCTTC. Encoded protein: CATGKGRNNEQFF. The entire variable domain, with the rest obtained from reference TRBV15 and TRBJ2-1, is as follows: DAMVIQNPRYQVTQFGKPVTLSCSQTLNHNVMYWYQQKSSQAPKLLFHYYDKDFNNEADTPDNFQSRRPNTSFCFLDIRSPGLGDTAMYLCATGKGRNNEQFFGPGTRLTVL.